This paragraph reports one T cell receptor (beta chain). V lost 3 bases to trimming and J lost 6 bases; unmatched junction nucleotides: 8. This CDR3 comprises 16 residues. Per germline, CDR1 KGHSH and CDR2 LQKENI. Every donor was a Caucasian adult from Nashville, Tennessee. The data belong to a study of shared clonotypes between healthy human individuals. On the study more broadly: The people who gave samples were two women and a few men aged 18 to 49. Each donor contributed plates that comprised three CD4 naive, three CD4 memory, two CD8 naive and one CD8 memory.

The material for each subset, its genomic DNA, was split evenly across several immunoSEQ plates. Produced via immunoSEQ multiplex PCR; TCRdb's table is partial and in-frame only. The data show 2.3 million or so clones, over 90% seen once. The TCR was taken from a man between 18 and 29 years old in good health. Some clones in this sample may be carry-over from other donors' samples. The sample was naive CD4+ T cells from PBMCs. As for subset: CD45RA+ positively selected. This chain links TRBV18 with TRBJ2-1, with 10 bases matching TRBD1. CDR3 amino acids: CASSPTRTGGTNEQFF. CDR3 sequence (DNA): TGTGCCAGCTCACCGACGCGGACAGGGGGGACCAATGAGCAGTTCTTC.